This TCR beta chain comes out of a study of shared clonotypes between healthy human individuals. The wider study: A couple of women and a few men aged 18 to 49 made up the donors.

Unsorted samples, those not sorted, used roughly 87 million PBMCs for genomic DNA. Findings and caveats of the study: Sampling was confined to blood; repertoires within tissues likely differ.

Unsorted PBMC replicate PCRs drew on about 0.3 ug DNA, representing approximately 27,000 T cell genomes. Using immunoSEQ multiplex PCR, the repertoire was profiled, and TCRdb retains in-frame clones only, with some absent. The sample has 530,000 or so clones; 75% to 80% are singletons. A note on this clone: As yet, its antigen is unknown.

Germline V gene data show CDR1 as SEHNR and CDR2 as FQNEAQ (reference sequence). With 4 bases clipped from V and 9 bases from J, the junction kept 15 bases outside the gene matches. The CDR3 is 16 amino acids. What was sequenced was PBMCs. The source of this sequence is a middle-aged woman in good health. Some clones in this sample may be carry-over from other donors' samples. The chain is built from TRBV7-9 and TRBJ2-7; 10 nucleotides line up with TRBD1. The CDR3 is CASSSTTGQGSYWQYF. Here the CDR3 DNA reads TGTGCCAGCAGCTCCACCACGGGACAGGGGAGTTATTGGCAGTACTTC.